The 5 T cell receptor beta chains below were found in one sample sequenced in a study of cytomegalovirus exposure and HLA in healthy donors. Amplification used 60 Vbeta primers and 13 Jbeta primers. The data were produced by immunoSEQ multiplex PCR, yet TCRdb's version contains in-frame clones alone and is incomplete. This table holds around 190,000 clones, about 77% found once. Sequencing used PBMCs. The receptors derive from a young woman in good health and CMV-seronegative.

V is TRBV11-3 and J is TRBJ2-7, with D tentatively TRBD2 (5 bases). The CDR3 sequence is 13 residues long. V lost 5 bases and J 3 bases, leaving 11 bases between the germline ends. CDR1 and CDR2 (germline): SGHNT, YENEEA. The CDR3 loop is CASSPPGSYEQYF. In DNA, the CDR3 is TGTGCCAGCAGCCCCCCGGGGAGCTACGAGCAGTACTTC.

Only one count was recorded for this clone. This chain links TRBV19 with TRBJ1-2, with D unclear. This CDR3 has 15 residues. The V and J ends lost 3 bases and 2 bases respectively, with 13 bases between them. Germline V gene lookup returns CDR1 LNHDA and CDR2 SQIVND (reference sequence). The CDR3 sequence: CASSMDGLLNYGYTF. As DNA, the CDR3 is TGTGCCAGTAGTATGGATGGACTTCTGAACTATGGCTACACCTTC.

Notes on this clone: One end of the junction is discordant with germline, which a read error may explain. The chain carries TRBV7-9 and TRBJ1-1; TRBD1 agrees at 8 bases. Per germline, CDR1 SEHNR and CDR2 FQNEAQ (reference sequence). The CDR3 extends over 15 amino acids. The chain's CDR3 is CSSSLMSGGGTEAFF. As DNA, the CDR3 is TGTTCCAGCAGCTTAATGTCAGGGGGCGGAACTGAAGCTTTCTTT.

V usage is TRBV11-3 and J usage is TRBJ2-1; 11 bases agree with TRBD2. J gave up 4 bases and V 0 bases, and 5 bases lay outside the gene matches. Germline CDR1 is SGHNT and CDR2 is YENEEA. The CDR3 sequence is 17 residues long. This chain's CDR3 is CASSLDRGLAGYNEQFF. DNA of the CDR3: TGTGCCAGCAGCTTAGATCGCGGACTAGCGGGTTACAATGAGCAGTTCTTC.

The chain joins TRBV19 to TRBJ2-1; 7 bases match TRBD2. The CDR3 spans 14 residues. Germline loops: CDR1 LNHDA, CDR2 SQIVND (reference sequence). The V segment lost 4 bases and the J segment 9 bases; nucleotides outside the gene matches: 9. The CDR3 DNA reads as TGTGCCAGTAGTAGGGGGGGACTTAACGGTGAGCAGTTCTTC. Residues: CASSRGGLNGEQFF.